These 14 T cell receptor beta chains came from one sample sequenced in a study of control samples from healthy donors and cancer patients. Data came from immunoSEQ multiplex PCR; TCRdb stores just in-frame clones and leaves some out. The sample has around 200,000 clones, 85% to 95% seen once. Sequenced sample: blood. Every receptor here comes from a man younger than 30 in good health.

The V and J genes are TRBV10-3 and TRBJ1-6; 7 bases align to TRBD1. The CDR3 is 16 residues long. The V and J ends lost 6 bases and 10 bases, in that order; junction bases with no gene match: 15. Germline lookup yields CDR1 ENHRY and CDR2 SYGVKD. The CDR3 region is CAIRDLKQGIVSPLHF. CDR3 sequence (DNA): TGTGCCATCAGAGACCTAAAACAGGGGATAGTATCACCCCTCCACTTT.

The rearrangement joins TRBV5-4 to TRBJ2-3; D is undetermined. This CDR3 comprises 11 residues. Per the germline V gene, CDR1 is SGHNT and CDR2 is YYREEE (reference sequence). V was shortened by 6 bases and J by 4 bases, with 6 bases between the two germline ends. CDR3 in amino acids: CASIYADTQYF. CDR3 nucleotides: TGTGCCAGCATCTACGCAGATACGCAGTATTTT.

The gene calls are TRBV30 and TRBJ2-5, with 7 bases lining up with TRBD1. With 5 bases clipped from V and 1 base from J, the junction kept 4 bases outside the gene matches. Germline V CDR1 and CDR2: GTSNPN, SVGIG (reference sequence). The CDR3 has 13 amino acids. The CDR3: CAWGQVLQETQYF. As DNA, the CDR3 is TGTGCCTGGGGACAGGTACTCCAAGAGACCCAGTACTTC.

CDR3 loop: CASSPRDRDIDVANYGYTF. The CDR3 nucleotides read TGTGCCAGCAGCCCGCGGGACCGAGATATCGACGTCGCTAACTATGGCTACACCTTC. The J gene is TRBJ1-2, the V gene TRBV7-9, with D tentatively TRBD1 (5 bases). CDR3 length equals 19 residues. CDR1 is SEHNR, CDR2 FQNEAQ, per germline (reference sequence). V gave up 5 bases and J gave up 0 bases, with 25 bases separating them.

V and J are TRBV5-1 and TRBJ2-3; 7 nucleotides agree with TRBD1. After removal of 5 bases from V and 2 bases from J, the junction contained 8 bases not matched to a gene. This CDR3 is built from 15 residues. Germline assignment: CDR1 SGHRS and CDR2 YFSETQ. DNA of the CDR3: TGCGCCAGCAGACCCGGGACAGCCTTCACAGATACGCAGTATTTT. Translation gives CASRPGTAFTDTQYF.

This chain joins TRBV10-1 and TRBJ2-3, with 12 bases identical to TRBD2. Germline V gene lookup returns CDR1 WNHNN and CDR2 SYGVQD (reference sequence). CDR3 length: 17 residues. The V and J ends lost 4 bases and 4 bases, in that order; junction bases with no gene match: 9. The CDR3 nucleotides read TGCGCCAGCAGTGCTAGCGGGGGGGCCGGTACGCCAGATACGCAGTATTTT. Amino acids: CASSASGGAGTPDTQYF.

This clone was counted a single time. The rearrangement uses TRBV28 and TRBJ2-1, with 13 bases matching TRBD2. This CDR3 region has 19 residues. J was trimmed by 1 base and V by 3 bases; bases with no gene match: 9. Germline values: CDR1 MDHEN, CDR2 SYDVKM. For the CDR3, the DNA is TGTGCCAGCAGTTTCAGGGGACTAGCGGGGCAGGCTTCCTACAATGAGCAGTTCTTC. This encodes CASSFRGLAGQASYNEQFF.

The chain links TRBV7-8 to TRBJ2-7; the match to TRBD1 covers 7 bases. Losses at the gene ends were 5 bases for V and 4 bases for J; bases not matched to a gene: 11. Germline CDR1 reads SGHVS; CDR2 reads FQNEAQ. This CDR3 spans 15 amino acids. CDR3 amino acids: CASSRQTGPMYEQYF. The CDR3 bases are TGTGCCAGCAGCCGACAGACAGGGCCGATGTACGAGCAGTACTTC.

The chain recombines TRBV5-1 with TRBJ1-2; D is uncertain. CDR3 length: 14 amino acids. Trimming took off 4 bases at V and 7 bases at J, with 17 bases between the two ends. The germline gives CDR1 SGHRS, CDR2 YFSETQ. This CDR3 reads CASSLQLEGVGYTF. In DNA, the CDR3 is TGCGCCAGCAGCCTCCAACTGGAGGGAGTTGGCTACACCTTC.

The chain is built from TRBV5-1 and TRBJ2-2, with TRBD2 matching 7 bases. The V gene end was trimmed by 1 base and the J gene end by 1 base; junction bases not matched to a gene: 1. The CDR3 runs 15 residues. Germline V lookup: CDR1 SGHRS, CDR2 YFSETQ. The CDR3 sequence is CASSLSGGNTGELFF. CDR3 in DNA: TGCGCCAGCAGCTTGTCGGGGGGGAACACCGGGGAGCTGTTTTTT. Complete variable domain (other parts from reference TRBV5-1 and TRBJ2-2): KAGVTQTPRYLIKTRGQQVTLSCSPISGHRSVSWYQQTPGQGLQFLFEYFSETQRNKGNFPGRFSGRQFSNSRSEMNVSTLELGDSALYLCASSLSGGNTGELFFGEGSRLTVL.

This rearrangement joins TRBV29-1 to TRBJ2-6, with D hard to call. Trimming pared 3 bases from V and 4 bases from J, leaving 10 bases between. The V gene's germline CDR1 is SQVTM and CDR2 ANQGSEA. The CDR3 covers 14 residues. The CDR3 loop is CSVEEREGANVLTF. CDR3 DNA: TGCAGCGTTGAGGAGCGTGAGGGGGCCAACGTCCTGACTTTC.

The chain has TRBV25-1 and TRBJ2-5; D remains ambiguous. V lost 2 bases to trimming and J lost 1 base, with 11 bases between them. CDR3 size: 15 residues. Germline V gene sequence: CDR1 MGHDK, CDR2 SYGVNS. CDR3 nucleotides: TGTGCCAGCAGTGAAGGGGAACAGATCCAAGAGACCCAGTACTTC. The encoded protein is CASSEGEQIQETQYF.

The chain has TRBV2 and TRBJ2-5; no definite D call. The V gene lost 4 bases and the J gene lost 4 bases, with 10 bases spanning the gap. The CDR3 runs to 13 residues. Germline V CDR1 and CDR2: SNHLY, FYNNEI. The CDR3 is CASSVLGRETQYF. As DNA, the CDR3 is TGTGCCAGCAGTGTGCTGGGCCGAGAGACCCAGTACTTC. Combining the CDR3 with reference TRBV2 and TRBJ2-5 gives the whole variable domain EPEVTQTPSHQVTQMGQEVILRCVPISNHLYFYWYRQILGQKVEFLVSFYNNEISEKSEIFDDQFSVERPDGSNFTLKIRSTKLEDSAMYFCASSVLGRETQYFGPGTRLLVL.

The V gene is TRBV19, the J gene TRBJ2-1, with 15 bases identical to TRBD2. The germline gives CDR1 LNHDA, CDR2 SQIVND (reference sequence). V lost 4 bases, J lost 5 bases, and 3 bases stayed unmatched. The CDR3 spans 16 residues. The CDR3 loop is CASSRTSGGANNEQFF. DNA of the CDR3: TGTGCCAGTAGTAGGACTAGCGGGGGGGCGAACAATGAGCAGTTCTTC.